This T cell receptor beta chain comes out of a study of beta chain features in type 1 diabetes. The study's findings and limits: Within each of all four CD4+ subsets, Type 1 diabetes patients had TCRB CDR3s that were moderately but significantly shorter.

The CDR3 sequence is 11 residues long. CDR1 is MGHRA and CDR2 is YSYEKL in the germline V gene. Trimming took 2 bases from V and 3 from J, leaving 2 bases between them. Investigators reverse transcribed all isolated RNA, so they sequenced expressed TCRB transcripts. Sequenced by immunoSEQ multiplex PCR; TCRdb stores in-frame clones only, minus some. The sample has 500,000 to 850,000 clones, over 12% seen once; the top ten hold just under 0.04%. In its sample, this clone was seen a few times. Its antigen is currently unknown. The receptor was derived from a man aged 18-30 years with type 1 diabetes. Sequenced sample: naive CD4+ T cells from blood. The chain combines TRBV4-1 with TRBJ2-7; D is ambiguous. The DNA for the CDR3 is TGCGCCAGCAGCCAAAACTACGAGCAGTACTTC. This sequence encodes CASSQNYEQYF.